Following are 3 T cell receptor beta chains from one sample sequenced in a study of blood T cell repertoires in COVID-19. The assay was immunoSEQ multiplex PCR, and TCRdb's table has in-frame clones only and misses some. The repertoire holds approximately 170,000 clones, with about 89% as singletons. Sequenced: peripheral blood. These receptors all stem from a man between 18 and 35 years old who had recovered from COVID-19.

A single count supports this clone. The chain combines TRBV2 with TRBJ2-1, with 7 nucleotides matching TRBD1. This CDR3 contains 16 residues. V lost 6 bases, J lost 0 bases, and 8 bases stayed unmatched. The V gene's germline CDR1 is SNHLY and CDR2 FYNNEI. In DNA, the CDR3 is TGTGCCAGCAGCCTCTCACAGGGGAGCTCCTACAATGAGCAGTTCTTC. Its protein is CASSLSQGSSYNEQFF.

The chain employs TRBV5-4 and TRBJ1-3; 8 positions agree with TRBD1. The V segment lost 4 bases and the J segment 2 bases; nucleotides outside the gene matches: 2. This CDR3 has 14 residues. CDR1 SGHNT and CDR2 YYREEE come from the germline V gene (reference sequence). The CDR3 DNA sequence: TGTGCCAGCAGCGAACAGGGGGCTGGAAACACCATATATTTT. This encodes CASSEQGAGNTIYF.

This clone was counted between two and nine times. CDR3 protein: CASTGQSYEQYF. CDR3 bases: TGCGCCAGCACCGGACAGTCCTACGAGCAGTACTTC. The rearrangement joins TRBV5-1 to TRBJ2-7; D may be TRBD1 (6 bases). V lost 6 bases, J lost 1 base, and 8 bases lay in between. CDR3 size: 12 residues. Germline V gene data show CDR1 as SGHRS and CDR2 as YFSETQ.